The present entry profiles one TCR beta chain with its context. Its antigen is as yet unknown. This sample is part of a study of post-analysis software for immune sequencing data. Regarding the study as a whole: Normalized Chao1 diversity was significantly reduced in patients versus controls.

Prepared libraries of TCR beta cDNA carried unique molecular identifiers. Using its own MiXCR run on the PCR reads, TCRdb lists one record per CDR3 protein. The sample lists about 430,000 distinct CDR3 sequences; approximately 38% were seen once. This sequence originates from a girl aged 2-15 years with multiple sclerosis. Sequenced input: blood.

CDR3 in DNA: TGCAGTGCTAGCGGGCTCTTCTTGGAGACCCAGTACTTC. It specifies CSASGLFLETQYF. The chain links TRBV20-1 to TRBJ2-5; D remains ambiguous. The V gene lost 3 bases and the J gene lost 5 bases, with 13 bases spanning the gap. Per the germline V gene, CDR1 is DFQATT and CDR2 is SNEGSKA (reference sequence). The CDR3 totals 13 residues.